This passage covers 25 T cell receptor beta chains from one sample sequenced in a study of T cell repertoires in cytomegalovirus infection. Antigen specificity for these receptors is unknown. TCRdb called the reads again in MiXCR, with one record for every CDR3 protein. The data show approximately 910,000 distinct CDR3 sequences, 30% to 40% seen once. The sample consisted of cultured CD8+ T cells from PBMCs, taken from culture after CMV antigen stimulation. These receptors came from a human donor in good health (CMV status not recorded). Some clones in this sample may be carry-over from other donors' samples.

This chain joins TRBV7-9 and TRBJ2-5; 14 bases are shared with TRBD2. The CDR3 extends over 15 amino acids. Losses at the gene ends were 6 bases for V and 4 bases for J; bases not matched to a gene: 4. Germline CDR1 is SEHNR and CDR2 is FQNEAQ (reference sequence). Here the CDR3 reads CASRRTSGGTETQYF. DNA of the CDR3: TGTGCCAGCAGGCGGACTAGCGGGGGGACAGAGACCCAGTACTTC.

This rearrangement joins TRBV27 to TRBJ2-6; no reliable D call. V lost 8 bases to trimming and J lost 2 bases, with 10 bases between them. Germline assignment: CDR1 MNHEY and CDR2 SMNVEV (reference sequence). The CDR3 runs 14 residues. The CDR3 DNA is TGTGCCAGCGCAATAAACCCTGGGGCCAACGTCCTGACTTTC. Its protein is CASAINPGANVLTF.

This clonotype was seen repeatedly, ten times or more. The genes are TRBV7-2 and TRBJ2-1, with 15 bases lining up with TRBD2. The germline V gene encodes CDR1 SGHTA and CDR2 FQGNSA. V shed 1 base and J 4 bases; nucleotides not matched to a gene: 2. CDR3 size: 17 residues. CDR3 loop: CASSLGGTSGGYNEQFF. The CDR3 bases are TGTGCCAGCAGCTTAGGGGGGACTAGCGGGGGGTACAATGAGCAGTTCTTC.

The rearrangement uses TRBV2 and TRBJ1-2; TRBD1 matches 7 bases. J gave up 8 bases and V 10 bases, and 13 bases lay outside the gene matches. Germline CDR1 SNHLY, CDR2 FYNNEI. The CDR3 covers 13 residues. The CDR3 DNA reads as TGTGCCACCTTAATCGACAGGGTTGACGGCTACACCTTC. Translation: CATLIDRVDGYTF.

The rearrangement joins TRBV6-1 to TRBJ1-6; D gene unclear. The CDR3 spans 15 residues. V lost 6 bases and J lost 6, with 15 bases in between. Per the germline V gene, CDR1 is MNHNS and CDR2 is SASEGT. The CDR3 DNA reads TGTGCCAGCAGGCTTGGACCCGGGAGTAATTCACCCCTCCACTTT. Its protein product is CASRLGPGSNSPLHF.

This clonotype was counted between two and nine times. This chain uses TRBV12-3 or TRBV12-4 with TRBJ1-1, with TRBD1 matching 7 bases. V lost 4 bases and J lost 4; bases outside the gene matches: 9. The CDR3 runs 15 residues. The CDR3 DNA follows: TGTGCCAGCAGTTCAACTGACAGGGTGGTCACTGAAGCTTTCTTT. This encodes CASSSTDRVVTEAFF.

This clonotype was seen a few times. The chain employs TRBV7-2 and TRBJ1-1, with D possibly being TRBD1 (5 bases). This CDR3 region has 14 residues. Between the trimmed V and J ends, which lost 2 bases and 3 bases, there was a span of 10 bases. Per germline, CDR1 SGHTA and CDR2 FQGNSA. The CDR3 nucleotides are TGTGCCAGCAGCTTAATCTGGGGGGACACTGAAGCTTTCTTT. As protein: CASSLIWGDTEAFF.

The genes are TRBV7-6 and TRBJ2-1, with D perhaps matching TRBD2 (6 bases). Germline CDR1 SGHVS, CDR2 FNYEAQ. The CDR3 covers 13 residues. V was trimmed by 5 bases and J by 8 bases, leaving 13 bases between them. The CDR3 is CASSDRRVDEQFF. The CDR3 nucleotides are TGTGCCAGCAGCGACCGGAGGGTCGATGAGCAGTTCTTC.

The chain's CDR3 is CASSLRDRRHGYTF. DNA of the CDR3: TGTGCCAGCAGCCTACGGGACAGAAGGCATGGCTACACCTTC. J is TRBJ1-2 and V is TRBV7-8, with 7 nucleotides matching TRBD1. Germline V gene data show CDR1 as SGHVS and CDR2 as FQNEAQ. The J segment lost 6 bases and the V segment lost 5 bases, leaving 9 bases of the junction unmatched. The CDR3 covers 14 residues.

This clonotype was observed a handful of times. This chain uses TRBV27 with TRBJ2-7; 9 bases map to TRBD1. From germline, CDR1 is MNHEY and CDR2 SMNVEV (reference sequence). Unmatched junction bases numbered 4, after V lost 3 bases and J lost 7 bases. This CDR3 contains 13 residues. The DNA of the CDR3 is TGTGCCAGCAGTTTTGGGACAGGGCGGGAGCAGTACGTC. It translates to CASSFGTGREQYV.

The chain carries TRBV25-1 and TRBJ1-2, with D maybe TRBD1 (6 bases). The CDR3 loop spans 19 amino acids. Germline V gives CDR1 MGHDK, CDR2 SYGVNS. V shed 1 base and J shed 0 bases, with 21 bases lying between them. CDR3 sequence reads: CASSEFLPDSQRPNYGYTF. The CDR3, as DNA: TGTGCCAGCAGTGAATTCCTCCCGGACAGCCAACGACCTAACTATGGCTACACCTTC.

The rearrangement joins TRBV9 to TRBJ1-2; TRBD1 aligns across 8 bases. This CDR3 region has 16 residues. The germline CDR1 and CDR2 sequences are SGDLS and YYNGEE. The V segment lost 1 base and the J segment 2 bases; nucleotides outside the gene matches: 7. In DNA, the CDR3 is TGTGCCAGCAGCGTACCCGGGACAGGATTGAACTATGGCTACACCTTC. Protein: CASSVPGTGLNYGYTF.

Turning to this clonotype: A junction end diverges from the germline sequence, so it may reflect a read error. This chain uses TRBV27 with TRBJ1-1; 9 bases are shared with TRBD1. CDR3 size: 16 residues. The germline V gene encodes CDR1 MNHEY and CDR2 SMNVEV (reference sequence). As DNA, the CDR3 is TGTGTCAGCAGTTTATCGGGACAGGGAGTAGGCACTGAAGCTTTCTTT. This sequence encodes CVSSLSGQGVGTEAFF.

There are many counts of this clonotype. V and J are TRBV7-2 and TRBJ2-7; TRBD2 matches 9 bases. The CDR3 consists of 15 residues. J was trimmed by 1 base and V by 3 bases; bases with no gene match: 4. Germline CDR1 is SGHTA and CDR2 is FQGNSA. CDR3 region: CASSFSGGSSYEQYV. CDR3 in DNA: TGTGCCAGCAGCTTTAGCGGGGGTTCTTCCTACGAGCAGTACGTC.

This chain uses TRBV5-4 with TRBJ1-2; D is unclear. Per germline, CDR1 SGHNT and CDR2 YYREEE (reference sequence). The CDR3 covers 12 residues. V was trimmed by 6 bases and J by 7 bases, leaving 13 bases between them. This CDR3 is CASKGPQSGYTF. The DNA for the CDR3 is TGTGCCAGCAAAGGGCCCCAGAGTGGCTACACCTTC.

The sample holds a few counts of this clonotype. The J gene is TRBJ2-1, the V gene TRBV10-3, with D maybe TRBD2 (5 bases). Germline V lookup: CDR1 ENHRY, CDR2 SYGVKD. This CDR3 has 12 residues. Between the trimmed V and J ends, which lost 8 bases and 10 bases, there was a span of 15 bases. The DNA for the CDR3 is TGTGCCATCTCCGACATCGGGGTGGAGCAGTTCTTC. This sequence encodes CAISDIGVEQFF.

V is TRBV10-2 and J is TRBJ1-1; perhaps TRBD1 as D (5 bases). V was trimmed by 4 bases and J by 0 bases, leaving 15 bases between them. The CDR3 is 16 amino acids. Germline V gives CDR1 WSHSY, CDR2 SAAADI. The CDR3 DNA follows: TGCGCCAGCAGTGGGTCGGGGCGCGGGTTGAACACTGAAGCTTTCTTT. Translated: CASSGSGRGLNTEAFF.

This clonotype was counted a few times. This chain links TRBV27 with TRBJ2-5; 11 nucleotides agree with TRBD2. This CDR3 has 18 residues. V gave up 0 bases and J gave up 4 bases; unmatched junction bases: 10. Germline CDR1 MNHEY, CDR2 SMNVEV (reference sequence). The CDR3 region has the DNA TGTGCCAGCAGTTTATCTAGCGGGGGGGCTCCTGGATTAGAGACCCAGTACTTC. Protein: CASSLSSGGAPGLETQYF.

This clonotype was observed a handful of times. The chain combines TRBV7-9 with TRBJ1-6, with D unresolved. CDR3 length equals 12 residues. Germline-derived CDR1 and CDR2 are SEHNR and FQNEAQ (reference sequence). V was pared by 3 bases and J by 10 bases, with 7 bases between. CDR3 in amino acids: CASSFMGSPLHF. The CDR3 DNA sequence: TGTGCCAGCAGCTTTATGGGCTCACCCCTCCACTTT.

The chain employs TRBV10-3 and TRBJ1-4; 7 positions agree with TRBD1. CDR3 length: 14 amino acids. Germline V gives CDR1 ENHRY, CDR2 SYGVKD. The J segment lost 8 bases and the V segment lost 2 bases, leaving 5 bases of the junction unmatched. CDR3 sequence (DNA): TGTGCCATCAGTGAGGCTGACAGGGAGGAAAAACTGTTTTTT. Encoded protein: CAISEADREEKLFF.

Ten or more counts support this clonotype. CDR3 sequence (DNA): TGCGCCAGCAGCCAACCACCCACCCTTGGGGGGTTTGACAATGAGCAGTTCTTC. Translation gives CASSQPPTLGGFDNEQFF. The rearrangement uses TRBV4-1 and TRBJ2-1; D is perhaps TRBD2 (6 bases). The V and J ends lost 2 bases and 5 bases respectively, with 22 bases between them. This CDR3 spans 18 amino acids. Germline lookup yields CDR1 MGHRA and CDR2 YSYEKL.

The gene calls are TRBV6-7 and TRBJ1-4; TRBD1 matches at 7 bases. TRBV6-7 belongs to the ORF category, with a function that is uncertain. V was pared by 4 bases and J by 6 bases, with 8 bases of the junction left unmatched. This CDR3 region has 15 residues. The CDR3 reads CASSCYRGSYEKLFF. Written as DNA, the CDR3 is TGTGCCAGCAGTTGTTACAGGGGAAGTTATGAAAAACTGTTTTTT.

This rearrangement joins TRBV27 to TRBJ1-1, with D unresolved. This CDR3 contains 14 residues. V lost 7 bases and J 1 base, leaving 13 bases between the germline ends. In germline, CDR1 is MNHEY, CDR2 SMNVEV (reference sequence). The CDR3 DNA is TGTGCCAGCAAGCTGGGAGGTTCGAACACTGAAGCTTTCTTT. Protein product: CASKLGGSNTEAFF.

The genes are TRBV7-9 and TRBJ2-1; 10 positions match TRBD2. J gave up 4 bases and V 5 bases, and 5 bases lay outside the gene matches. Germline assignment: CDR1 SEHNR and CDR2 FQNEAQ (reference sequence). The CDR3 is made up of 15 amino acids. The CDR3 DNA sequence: TGTGCCAGCAGCCGCCTTAGCGGGGGGTACAATGAGCAGTTCTTC. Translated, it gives CASSRLSGGYNEQFF.

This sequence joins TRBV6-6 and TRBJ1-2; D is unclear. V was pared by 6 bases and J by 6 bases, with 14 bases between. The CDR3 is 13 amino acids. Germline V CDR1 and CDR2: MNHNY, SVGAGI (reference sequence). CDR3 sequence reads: CASRAGNLDGYTF. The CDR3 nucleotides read TGTGCCAGCAGAGCGGGGAACCTTGATGGCTACACCTTC.